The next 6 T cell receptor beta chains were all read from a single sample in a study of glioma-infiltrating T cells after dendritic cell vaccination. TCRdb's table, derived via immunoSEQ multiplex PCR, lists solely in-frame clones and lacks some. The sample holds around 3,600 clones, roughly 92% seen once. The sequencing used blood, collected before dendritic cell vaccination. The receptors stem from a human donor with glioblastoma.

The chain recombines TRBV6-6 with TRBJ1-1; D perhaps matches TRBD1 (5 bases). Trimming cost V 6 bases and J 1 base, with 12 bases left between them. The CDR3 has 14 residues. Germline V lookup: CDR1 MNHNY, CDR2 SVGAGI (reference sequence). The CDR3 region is CASSPPTANTEAFF. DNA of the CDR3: TGTGCCAGCAGCCCACCGACAGCGAACACTGAAGCTTTCTTT.

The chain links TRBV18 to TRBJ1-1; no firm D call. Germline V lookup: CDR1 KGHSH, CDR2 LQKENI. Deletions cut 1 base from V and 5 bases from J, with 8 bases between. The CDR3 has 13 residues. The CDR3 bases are TGTGCCAGCTCACCACTCGGAGTGACTGAAGCTTTCTTT. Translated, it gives CASSPLGVTEAFF.

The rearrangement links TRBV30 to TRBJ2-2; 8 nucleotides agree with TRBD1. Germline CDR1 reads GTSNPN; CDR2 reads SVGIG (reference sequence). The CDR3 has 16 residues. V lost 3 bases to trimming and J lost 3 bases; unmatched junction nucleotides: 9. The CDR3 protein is CAWREMAGGYTGELFF. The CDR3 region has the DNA TGTGCCTGGAGAGAGATGGCAGGGGGCTACACCGGGGAGCTGTTTTTT.

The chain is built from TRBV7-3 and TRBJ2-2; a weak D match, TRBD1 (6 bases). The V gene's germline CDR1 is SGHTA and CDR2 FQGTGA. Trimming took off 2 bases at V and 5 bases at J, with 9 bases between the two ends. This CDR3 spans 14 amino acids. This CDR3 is CASSLQGRTGELFF. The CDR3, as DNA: TGTGCCAGCAGCTTACAGGGGAGAACCGGGGAGCTGTTTTTT.

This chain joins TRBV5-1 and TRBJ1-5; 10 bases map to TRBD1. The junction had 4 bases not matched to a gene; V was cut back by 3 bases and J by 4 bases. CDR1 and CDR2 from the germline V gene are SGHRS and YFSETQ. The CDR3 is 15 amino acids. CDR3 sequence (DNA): TGCGCCAGCAGCTCTGGACAGGGGGGAAATCAGCCCCAGCATTTT. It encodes CASSSGQGGNQPQHF.

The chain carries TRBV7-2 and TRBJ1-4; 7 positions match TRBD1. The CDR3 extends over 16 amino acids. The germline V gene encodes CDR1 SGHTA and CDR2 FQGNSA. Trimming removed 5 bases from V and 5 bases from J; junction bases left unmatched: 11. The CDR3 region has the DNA TGTGCCAGCAGCCAATTCACCGGGACAGCAAATGAAAAACTGTTTTTT. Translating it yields CASSQFTGTANEKLFF.